Presented here are 20 T cell receptor beta chains from one specimen sequenced in a study of human T cells and chemical hapten exposure. TCRdb re-derived calls from the RACE reads in MiXCR, one entry per CDR3 protein. The sample includes some 110,000 distinct CDR3 sequences, about 12% seen only once; the top ten take 1.4%. Specified time point: patch test 1, 2 weeks after DPC sensitization. Treatment of the sample: therapeutic diphenylcyclopropenone sensitization with weekly scalp DPC. The specimen was whole blood, collected in connection with sensitization to the hapten diphenylcyclopropenone (DPC). The receptors derive from a woman aged 45-59 years with alopecia areata. Some clones in this sample may be carry-over from other donors' samples.

This sequence joins TRBV6-1 and TRBJ1-4; D might be TRBD1 (6 bases). V was trimmed by 6 bases and J by 0 bases, leaving 14 bases between them. This CDR3 contains 16 residues. The V gene's germline CDR1 is MNHNS and CDR2 SASEGT. The CDR3 DNA follows: TGTGCCAGCAGGAAGGGAGGGGGATCAACTAATGAAAAACTGTTTTTT. Translation: CASRKGGGSTNEKLFF.

In this sample, this clonotype turned up many times. This chain joins TRBV20-1 and TRBJ2-7; maybe TRBD2 (6 bases). Trimming stripped 5 bases from V and 3 bases from J, with 17 bases between. CDR1 DFQATT and CDR2 SNEGSKA come from the germline V gene (reference sequence). CDR3 length: 14 amino acids. The CDR3 DNA follows: TGCAGTGCTTCGCCGGGACTTCGGATCTACGAGCAGTACTTC. Translating gives CSASPGLRIYEQYF.

This chain joins TRBV6-5 and TRBJ2-3; D is unclear. CDR1 MNHEY and CDR2 SVGAGI come from the germline V gene. V lost 2 bases and J 2 bases, leaving 14 bases between the germline ends. This CDR3 has 16 amino acids. The CDR3 region has the DNA TGTGCCAGCAGTTACCAGGCACCTTTTTACACAGATACGCAGTATTTT. It specifies CASSYQAPFYTDTQYF.

The chain's CDR3 is CAIPSGREDTF. The CDR3 DNA sequence: TGTGCCATTCCGTCGGGTCGGGAGGATACCTTC. The chain carries TRBV28 and TRBJ1-2, with D hard to call. This CDR3 has 11 residues. Germline values: CDR1 MDHEN, CDR2 SYDVKM. Trimming took 10 bases from V and 14 from J, leaving 20 bases between them.

The J gene is TRBJ2-3, the V gene TRBV7-9, with 10 bases that match TRBD1. The CDR3 totals 13 residues. Germline V gene sequence: CDR1 SEHNR, CDR2 FQNEAQ (reference sequence). The J segment lost 4 bases and the V segment lost 11 bases, leaving 6 bases of the junction unmatched. This CDR3 reads CAVGQGEPDTQYF. In DNA, the CDR3 is TGTGCCGTCGGACAGGGGGAACCAGATACGCAGTATTTT.

The CDR3 DNA reads as TGTGCCGCCTCTCTTGACGGGGGGACCGTGGACGAGCAGTACTTC. Its translation is CAASLDGGTVDEQYF. The chain recombines TRBV6-2 or TRBV6-3 with TRBJ2-7, with 7 bases fitting TRBD2. J was trimmed by 5 bases and V by 11 bases; bases with no gene match: 18. This CDR3 has 15 amino acids. Germline CDR1 reads MNHEY; CDR2 reads SVGEGT.

This clonotype was recorded at least ten times. The chain has TRBV4-1 and TRBJ1-5; the D is unclear. With 0 bases removed from V and 0 bases from J, the gap between germline ends came to 6 bases. Germline V CDR1 and CDR2: MGHRA, YSYEKL. This CDR3 comprises 15 residues. The CDR3 nucleotides read TGCGCCAGCAGCCAAGAGTGGATTAGCAATCAGCCCCAGCATTTT. This sequence encodes CASSQEWISNQPQHF.

The chain recombines TRBV9 with TRBJ1-1; tentative D call: TRBD1 (5 bases). Germline V CDR1 and CDR2: SGDLS, YYNGEE. V lost 0 bases and J 0 bases, leaving 9 bases between the germline ends. The CDR3 length is 15 residues. The CDR3 nucleotides are TGTGCCAGCAGCGTAGTCGACAGCCTGAACACTGAAGCTTTCTTT. It translates to CASSVVDSLNTEAFF.

The rearrangement joins TRBV7-6 to TRBJ1-2; D may be TRBD1 (6 bases). Between the trimmed V and J ends, which lost 0 bases and 2 bases, there was a span of 10 bases. Germline lookup yields CDR1 SGHVS and CDR2 FNYEAQ. This CDR3 contains 15 residues. The CDR3 region is CASSLAVDSNYGYTF. The CDR3 DNA sequence: TGTGCCAGCAGCTTAGCCGTGGACAGCAACTATGGCTACACCTTC.

The sample holds many counts of this clonotype. The chain joins TRBV29-1 to TRBJ1-3; D is undetermined. There are 14 residues in the CDR3. V lost 1 base and J 0 bases, leaving 7 bases between the germline ends. CDR1 is SQVTM and CDR2 is ANQGSEA in the germline V gene. The CDR3 loop is CSVEVRSSGNTIYF. CDR3 in DNA: TGCAGCGTTGAAGTCCGTAGCTCTGGAAACACCATATATTTT.

The rearrangement links TRBV7-6 to TRBJ2-5, with 8 bases fitting TRBD1. There are 15 residues in the CDR3. Losses at the gene ends were 0 bases for V and 5 bases for J; bases not matched to a gene: 5. Germline V CDR1 and CDR2: SGHVS, FNYEAQ. The CDR3 region has the DNA TGTGCCAGCAGCTTAGCGCAGGGGGCGGTGGAGACCCAGTACTTC. Its translation: CASSLAQGAVETQYF.

This clonotype has ten or more counts. The CDR3 DNA sequence: TGTGCCAGCAGCCAATACTACGAGCAGTACTTC. Its translation is CASSQYYEQYF. This chain links TRBV7-2 with TRBJ2-7; D unresolved. This CDR3 comprises 11 residues. Trimming removed 5 bases at V and 3 bases at J, with 5 bases between. Germline V lookup: CDR1 SGHTA, CDR2 FQGNSA.

This clonotype was observed many times. The V call is TRBV21-1, the J call TRBJ1-4; TRBD1 reflects the table's D call only, with no check against the DNA. TRBV21-1 is tagged as a pseudogene. CDR3 size: 23 residues. The CDR3 loop is CASSPWNHRSGAESGPNNEKLFF. In DNA, the CDR3 is TGTGCCAGCAGCCCATGGAACCACCGGAGCGGGGCGGAGTCGGGACCGAATAATGAAAAACTGTTTTTT.

A few counts support this clonotype. This chain uses TRBV20-1 with TRBJ2-7, with D possibly being TRBD2 (7 bases). The CDR3 covers 13 residues. The germline gives CDR1 DFQATT, CDR2 SNEGSKA (reference sequence). The V gene lost 1 base and the J gene lost 6 bases, with 13 bases spanning the gap. CDR3 residues: CSARVGGLLEQYF. As DNA, the CDR3 is TGCAGTGCTAGAGTCGGGGGGCTCCTCGAGCAGTACTTC.

This clonotype was picked up a small number of times. The rearrangement joins TRBV28 to TRBJ1-1, with a tentative D call TRBD1 (5 bases). V lost 8 bases and J 9 bases, leaving 16 bases between the germline ends. This CDR3 is 12 amino acids long. Germline-derived CDR1 and CDR2 are MDHEN and SYDVKM. The CDR3 region has the DNA TGTGCCAGCTTTACGGGACTCTCGAAAGCTTTCTTT. Translation gives CASFTGLSKAFF.

This clonotype was picked up a small number of times. J is TRBJ2-2 and V is TRBV19; no reliable D call. V was shortened by 5 bases and J by 9 bases, with 7 bases between the two germline ends. Germline assignment: CDR1 LNHDA and CDR2 SQIVND (reference sequence). The CDR3 is 11 residues long. In nucleotides, the CDR3 is TGTGCCAGTAGTCTGAGCTGGGAGCTGTTTTTT. Encoded protein: CASSLSWELFF.

This clonotype was observed a few times. This sequence joins TRBV18 and TRBJ2-5; D may be TRBD2 (6 bases). Germline CDR1 is KGHSH and CDR2 is LQKENI. The CDR3 contains 15 residues. V was shortened by 3 bases and J by 5 bases, with 16 bases between the two germline ends. As DNA, the CDR3 is TGTGCCAGCTCACCCGGAGGGATCAGTCCTGAGACCCAGTACTTC. This encodes CASSPGGISPETQYF.

The genes are TRBV9 and TRBJ2-1; D unresolved. Germline V lookup: CDR1 SGDLS, CDR2 YYNGEE. The CDR3 is 15 residues long. V lost 0 bases, J lost 9 bases, and 16 bases lay in between. CDR3 residues: CASSVVDRLPVEQFF. The CDR3 DNA is TGTGCCAGCAGCGTAGTCGACCGGCTGCCGGTTGAGCAGTTCTTC. Variable domain in full (rest from reference TRBV9 and TRBJ2-1): DSGVTQTPKHLITATGQRVTLRCSPRSGDLSVYWYQQSLDQGLQFLIQYYNGEERAKGNILERFSAQQFPDLHSELNLSSLELGDSALYFCASSVVDRLPVEQFFGPGTRLTVL.

This clonotype was counted a few times. The chain recombines TRBV6-1 with TRBJ2-6; D unclear. Per germline, CDR1 MNHNS and CDR2 SASEGT. This CDR3 contains 15 residues. Trimming stripped 4 bases from V and 0 bases from J, with 7 bases between. The CDR3 loop is CASSGGSSGANVLTF. The CDR3 DNA reads TGTGCCAGCAGTGGCGGCAGCTCTGGGGCCAACGTCCTGACTTTC.

This clonotype was picked up many times. The J gene is TRBJ1-1, the V gene TRBV12-3 or TRBV12-4; D perhaps matches TRBD1 (5 bases). The CDR3 has 14 amino acids. The V end lost 7 bases, the J end lost 4 bases, and 16 bases lay between the germline ends. CDR3 sequence reads: CASTWRGAGTEAFF. The CDR3 DNA reads TGTGCCAGCACCTGGCGGGGCGCCGGCACTGAAGCTTTCTTT.